These 18 T cell receptor beta chains were all obtained from the same sample, sequenced in a study of blood T cells in healthy people across ages. The authors ran a second PCR of about 7 to 11 cycles using a sample-barcoded 5' primer and a J-beta primer mix. TCRdb processed the 5' RACE reads anew with MiXCR; each CDR3 protein has one entry. This table has around 790,000 distinct CDR3 sequences, around 43% appearing once. Sequenced sample: blood. The receptors here all came from a man in his 60s in good health.

The chain uses TRBV7-2 and TRBJ1-2; 8 nucleotides align to TRBD1. Trimming at V came to 4 bases and at J to 12 bases, leaving 10 bases not matched to a gene. CDR3 length: 13 residues. Germline V gene data show CDR1 as SGHTA and CDR2 as FQGNSA. The CDR3 spells CASSSAQGARDTF. CDR3 coding DNA: TGTGCCAGCAGCTCGGCCCAGGGGGCTAGAGACACCTTC.

This clonotype was found once. The V and J genes are TRBV4-3 and TRBJ2-5; weak D call: TRBD2 (6 bases). The germline CDR1 and CDR2 sequences are LGHNA and YSLEER. The CDR3 length is 19 residues. Trimming shortened V by 3 bases and J by 11 bases, and 34 bases separated the two germline ends. The CDR3 DNA sequence: TGCGCCAGCAGCCAGTCACCCTGGGCCGGGACTTACTCCTACAATGAGCAGTACTTC. Amino acids: CASSQSPWAGTYSYNEQYF.

The chain employs TRBV6-2 or TRBV6-3 and TRBJ2-1, with 8 bases matching TRBD2. CDR3 length: 15 amino acids. Losses at the gene ends were 8 bases for V and 9 bases for J; bases not matched to a gene: 15. Per germline, CDR1 MNHEY and CDR2 SVGEGT. CDR3 amino acids: CASSVVGTRFIEQFF. The CDR3 nucleotides are TGTGCCAGCTCAGTAGTCGGGACTAGATTTATTGAGCAGTTCTTC.

There are a few counts of this clonotype. V is TRBV12-3 or TRBV12-4 and J is TRBJ2-2, with no clear D. The CDR3 runs 13 residues. V lost 5 bases to trimming and J lost 3 bases, with 7 bases between them. CDR3 in DNA: TGTGCCAGCAGTCCGGGTGACACCGGGGAGCTGTTTTTT. Translated, it gives CASSPGDTGELFF.

This clonotype occurred a few times. The J gene is TRBJ2-2, the V gene TRBV20-1; 10 bases are a match to TRBD1. V lost 5 bases, J lost 6 bases, and 6 bases stayed unmatched. CDR1 and CDR2 (germline): DFQATT, SNEGSKA (reference sequence). CDR3 length: 14 residues. Here the CDR3 DNA reads TGCAGTGCTGCCGGGACAGGGGATTCCGGGGAGCTGTTTTTT. This gives the protein CSAAGTGDSGELFF.

The chain couples TRBV6-1 to TRBJ2-1; D possibly corresponds to TRBD2 (5 bases). V was trimmed by 8 bases and J by 9 bases, leaving 17 bases between them. CDR3 length: 13 amino acids. CDR1 and CDR2 (germline): MNHNS, SASEGT. DNA of the CDR3: TGTGCCAGCTCGACCGCGGGCGGCAGTGAGCAGTTCTTC. It encodes CASSTAGGSEQFF.

This sequence joins TRBV30 and TRBJ2-3; tentative D call: TRBD1 (6 bases). Germline CDR1 is GTSNPN and CDR2 is SVGIG (reference sequence). V lost 0 bases to trimming and J lost 4 bases, with 17 bases between them. The CDR3 length is 16 residues. The CDR3 loop is CAWSVAQGYSADTQYF. CDR3 coding DNA: TGTGCCTGGAGTGTAGCACAGGGTTATAGTGCAGATACGCAGTATTTT.

This clonotype has at least ten counts. The J gene is TRBJ2-5, the V gene TRBV9; 11 nucleotides align to TRBD1. J lost 5 bases, V lost 4 bases, and 7 bases had no gene match. The CDR3 totals 15 residues. Germline V gene data show CDR1 as SGDLS and CDR2 as YYNGEE. The CDR3 protein is CASSPGQGARETQYF. The CDR3 region has the DNA TGTGCCAGCAGCCCCGGACAGGGGGCGCGGGAGACCCAGTACTTC.

This clonotype was seen a handful of times. The chain has TRBV29-1 and TRBJ2-4; possibly TRBD1 for D (6 bases). The CDR3 runs to 16 residues. Germline V gives CDR1 SQVTM, CDR2 ANQGSEA. V was shortened by 6 bases and J by 0 bases, with 18 bases between the two germline ends. CDR3 sequence reads: CSVFSGQILAKNIQYF. The DNA for the CDR3 is TGCAGCGTCTTCTCTGGACAGATTCTAGCCAAAAACATTCAGTACTTC.

This chain connects TRBV28 to TRBJ2-3; the match to TRBD1 covers 9 bases. Germline V gene lookup returns CDR1 MDHEN and CDR2 SYDVKM. CDR3 size: 15 residues. Trimming cost V 11 bases and J 4 bases; bases outside gene matches: 13. The CDR3 is CACTPPGTGSDTQYF. The CDR3 DNA reads as TGTGCCTGCACCCCTCCGGGGACAGGGTCAGATACGCAGTATTTT.

This clonotype was detected a few times. The chain is built from TRBV6-6 and TRBJ2-3, with TRBD1 identical over 7 bases. The germline gives CDR1 MNHNY, CDR2 SVGAGI (reference sequence). J gave up 3 bases and V 2 bases, and 5 bases lay outside the gene matches. This CDR3 is built from 15 residues. The CDR3 is CASSYRQGLTDTQYF. DNA of the CDR3: TGTGCCAGCAGTTACCGACAGGGTTTAACAGATACGCAGTATTTT.

The chain links TRBV12-3 or TRBV12-4 to TRBJ1-1; D perhaps matches TRBD1 (5 bases). The V gene lost 5 bases and the J gene lost 4 bases, with 17 bases spanning the gap. This CDR3 contains 15 residues. The CDR3 region is CASSPQAGSSTEAFF. The CDR3 DNA is TGTGCCAGCAGTCCCCAGGCAGGGTCGAGCACTGAAGCTTTCTTT.

This clonotype was counted many times. In nucleotides, the CDR3 is TGTGCCAGCAGCTTGGCGGGGGCTGGGGCCAACGTCCTGACTTTC. This sequence encodes CASSLAGAGANVLTF. This chain connects TRBV5-6 to TRBJ2-6; D may be TRBD2 (6 bases). Trimming removed 0 bases at V and 2 bases at J, with 6 bases between. CDR1 and CDR2 from the germline V gene are SGHDT and YYEEEE. The CDR3 totals 15 residues.

This rearrangement joins TRBV5-6 to TRBJ1-6, with 9 bases that match TRBD1. CDR1 is SGHDT and CDR2 is YYEEEE in the germline V gene. The V and J ends lost 6 bases and 3 bases, in that order; junction bases with no gene match: 7. CDR3 length equals 16 residues. The CDR3 loop reads CASTQTGGNYNSPLHF. The DNA for the CDR3 is TGTGCCAGCACCCAGACAGGGGGGAACTATAATTCACCCCTCCACTTT.

The V call is TRBV7-2, the J call TRBJ1-5, with 10 bases aligning to TRBD1. The CDR3 is 16 amino acids. The germline CDR1 and CDR2 sequences are SGHTA and FQGNSA. The ends lost 1 base at V and 4 bases at J; junction bases unmatched: 4. The CDR3 DNA sequence: TGTGCCAGCAGCTTAGAGGGGACAGGGGAAAATCAGCCCCAGCATTTT. It specifies CASSLEGTGENQPQHF.

This clonotype came up many times. The chain is built from TRBV10-3 and TRBJ2-1; D not resolved. Germline V gene sequence: CDR1 ENHRY, CDR2 SYGVKD. The V end lost 3 bases, the J end lost 9 bases, and 9 bases lay between the germline ends. The CDR3 consists of 12 residues. The CDR3 DNA is TGTGCCATCAGTGACGTGGTCGGTGAGCAGTTCTTC. Its protein is CAISDVVGEQFF.

The V gene is TRBV7-2, the J gene TRBJ1-6; 8 bases align to TRBD1. Germline lookup yields CDR1 SGHTA and CDR2 FQGNSA. V dropped 6 bases and J dropped 5; count of bases not matched to a gene: 9. This CDR3 is built from 16 residues. The DNA for the CDR3 is TGTGCCAGCAGTTTTGCAGGGGGCCTAAATAATTCACCCCTCCACTTT. It encodes CASSFAGGLNNSPLHF.

This clonotype was observed many times. The chain employs TRBV13 and TRBJ2-1, with a weak D call TRBD1 (6 bases). The CDR3 loop spans 16 amino acids. The germline V gene encodes CDR1 PRHDT and CDR2 FYEKMQ (reference sequence). The ends were cut back, 4 bases at V and 4 bases at J, with 17 bases in the middle. The CDR3 bases are TGTGCCAGCAGCTCCCGGCCGGGACACCCATACAATGAGCAGTTCTTC. It specifies CASSSRPGHPYNEQFF.